The 30 T cell receptor beta chains below were found in one sample sequenced in a study of cytotoxic CD8 clonotypes in ibrutinib-treated CLL. Only in-frame clones appear in the TCRdb table, and some are missing; sequencing was by immunoSEQ multiplex PCR. The table includes about 18,000 clones, roughly four fifths detected once. The specimen was PBMCs, collected before ibrutinib treatment. The receptors originated from a human donor with chronic lymphocytic leukemia.

This clone showed up just once. V usage is TRBV18 and J usage is TRBJ2-5; perhaps TRBD2 as D (6 bases). In germline, CDR1 is KGHSH, CDR2 LQKENI. The CDR3 has 12 residues. The germline V and J ends were trimmed by 6 bases and 2 bases, with 7 bases remaining between them. The CDR3 region has the DNA TGTGCCAGCTCGCGGGGACAAGAGACCCAGTACTTC. Translation: CASSRGQETQYF.

This clone has only a few counts. The genes are TRBV6-5 and TRBJ1-2; the D is unclear. Germline assignment: CDR1 MNHEY and CDR2 SVGAGI. The CDR3 covers 13 residues. V was shortened by 2 bases and J by 3 bases, with 7 bases between the two germline ends. In nucleotides, the CDR3 is TGTGCCAGCAGTTACCGAGGGTACTATGGCTACACCTTC. Its translation: CASSYRGYYGYTF.

V gene TRBV4-3 combines with J gene TRBJ2-3; a possible D gene is TRBD2 (5 bases). The CDR3 covers 17 residues. V lost 0 bases to trimming and J lost 0 bases, with 13 bases between them. CDR1 and CDR2 (germline): LGHNA, YSLEER. The CDR3 DNA is TGCGCCAGCAGCCAAGAAGGAGGTGGCCTAAGCACAGATACGCAGTATTTT. Translation gives CASSQEGGGLSTDTQYF.

The chain recombines TRBV29-1 with TRBJ2-5; tentatively, D is TRBD1 (5 bases). V lost 4 bases and J 5 bases, leaving 14 bases between the germline ends. Per germline, CDR1 SQVTM and CDR2 ANQGSEA. The length of the CDR3 is 13 residues. CDR3 sequence reads: CSVGSQDAETQYF. The CDR3 bases are TGCAGCGTTGGATCACAGGACGCGGAGACCCAGTACTTC.

The V call is TRBV28, the J call TRBJ2-7, with 7 bases that match TRBD1. CDR3 length: 13 amino acids. Germline values: CDR1 MDHEN, CDR2 SYDVKM. With V trimmed by 7 bases and J by 2 bases, 5 bases remained unmatched. The CDR3, as DNA: TGTGCCAGCATAACGACAGGGACCTACGAGCAGTACTTC. Translation: CASITTGTYEQYF.

The CDR3 DNA reads as TGTGCCAGCAGCCAAGTTCTACTCACCGGGGAGCTGTTTTTT. Its protein product is CASSQVLLTGELFF. The chain joins TRBV4-2 to TRBJ2-2; D is undetermined. Germline lookup yields CDR1 LGHNA and CDR2 YNFKEQ. This CDR3 is 14 amino acids long. Trimming shortened V by 1 base and J by 4 bases, and 7 bases separated the two germline ends.

The rearrangement joins TRBV9 to TRBJ2-7; D might be TRBD2 (7 bases). In germline, CDR1 is SGDLS, CDR2 YYNGEE. The CDR3 is made up of 14 amino acids. The germline V and J ends were trimmed by 0 bases and 2 bases, with 9 bases remaining between them. Written as DNA, the CDR3 is TGTGCCAGCAGCGTAGGCGGGGGCACCTACGAGCAGTACTTC. Its protein product is CASSVGGGTYEQYF.

This clone was detected only once. The chain carries TRBV19 and TRBJ1-5; the D gene is possibly TRBD1 (6 bases). The V end was cut by 1 base, the J end by 1 base, with 8 bases between. Germline V lookup: CDR1 LNHDA, CDR2 SQIVND (reference sequence). The CDR3 is 15 residues long. The CDR3, as DNA: TGTGCCAGTAGTATAGGGGGACAAAGCAATCAGCCCCAGCATTTT. Translation: CASSIGGQSNQPQHF.

This clone was seen a few times. Other nucleotide sequences from this sample produce the same CDR3. The V gene is TRBV29-1, the J gene TRBJ2-1; D assignment may be TRBD1 or TRBD2 (5 bases each). The CDR3 is 11 residues long. The V and J ends lost 7 bases and 6 bases respectively, with 10 bases between them. Germline-derived CDR1 and CDR2 are SQVTM and ANQGSEA. This chain's CDR3 is CSAEGSNEQFF. DNA of the CDR3: TGCAGCGCCGAGGGGAGCAATGAGCAGTTCTTC.

The chain combines TRBV13 with TRBJ1-2, with 7 bases matching TRBD1. The CDR3 has 14 residues. The V gene's germline CDR1 is PRHDT and CDR2 FYEKMQ (reference sequence). Losses at the gene ends were 0 bases for V and 2 bases for J; bases not matched to a gene: 0. The CDR3 DNA follows: TGTGCCAGCAGCTTAGGGACAGGGAACTATGGCTACACCTTC. Translated, it gives CASSLGTGNYGYTF.

This chain links TRBV29-1 with TRBJ1-5, with D maybe TRBD1 (6 bases). The V and J ends lost 5 bases and 2 bases respectively, with 13 bases between them. The CDR3 is 14 amino acids. Germline-derived CDR1 and CDR2 are SQVTM and ANQGSEA. CDR3 amino acids: CSVRQDGGNQPQHF. Here the CDR3 DNA reads TGCAGCGTTAGACAGGACGGGGGCAATCAGCCCCAGCATTTT.

The J gene is TRBJ2-3, the V gene TRBV19; possible D gene TRBD2, 6 bases. The CDR3 has 13 residues. Per the germline V gene, CDR1 is LNHDA and CDR2 is SQIVND (reference sequence). With 7 bases removed from V and 4 bases from J, the gap between germline ends came to 12 bases. This CDR3 is CASTPGGSDTQYF. The CDR3, as DNA: TGTGCCAGTACCCCCGGGGGTTCAGATACGCAGTATTTT.

The chain joins TRBV30 to TRBJ2-2, with D maybe TRBD1 (6 bases). Germline CDR1 reads GTSNPN; CDR2 reads SVGIG (reference sequence). Trimming took 6 bases from V and 0 from J, leaving 20 bases between them. The length of the CDR3 is 17 residues. CDR3 bases: TGTGCCTGCTCCACCTCCGGGACATATACGAACACCGGGGAGCTGTTTTTT. This encodes CACSTSGTYTNTGELFF.

The gene calls are TRBV9 and TRBJ1-3, with a possible D match to TRBD1 (5 bases). Germline-derived CDR1 and CDR2 are SGDLS and YYNGEE. The CDR3 has 16 residues. V lost 0 bases to trimming and J lost 3 bases, with 13 bases between them. The CDR3 here is CASSVAAGDLGNTIYF. The DNA of the CDR3 is TGTGCCAGCAGCGTAGCTGCGGGGGATCTTGGAAACACCATATATTTT.

This chain links TRBV27 with TRBJ2-5, with D perhaps matching TRBD2 (6 bases). From germline, CDR1 is MNHEY and CDR2 SMNVEV (reference sequence). Trimming shortened V by 0 bases and J by 5 bases, and 13 bases separated the two germline ends. The length of the CDR3 is 15 residues. The CDR3 loop is CASSLSWGDRETQYF. The CDR3 DNA reads as TGTGCCAGCAGTTTATCGTGGGGGGATAGGGAGACCCAGTACTTC.

The chain is built from TRBV19 and TRBJ2-5; 12 bases are shared with TRBD2. From germline, CDR1 is LNHDA and CDR2 SQIVND (reference sequence). V was pared by 8 bases and J by 4 bases, with 17 bases of the junction left unmatched. The CDR3 consists of 18 residues. The CDR3 region is CASPRLAGALCLRETQYF. DNA of the CDR3: TGTGCCAGTCCGCGACTAGCGGGAGCCCTCTGCCTTCGAGAGACCCAGTACTTC.

Here the CDR3 reads CASSMTSGSYNEQFF. CDR3 nucleotide sequence: TGTGCCAGTAGTATGACTAGCGGGAGTTACAATGAGCAGTTCTTC. The V and J genes are TRBV19 and TRBJ2-1; 12 bases align to TRBD2. Germline loops: CDR1 LNHDA, CDR2 SQIVND (reference sequence). This CDR3 contains 15 residues. V shed 3 bases and J 4 bases; nucleotides not matched to a gene: 1. Full variable domain (outside the CDR3, taken from reference TRBV19 and TRBJ2-1): DGGITQSPKYLFRKEGQNVTLSCEQNLNHDAMYWYRQDPGQGLRLIYYSQIVNDFQKGDIAEGYSVSREKKESFPLTVTSAQKNPTAFYLCASSMTSGSYNEQFFGPGTRLTVL.

The chain carries TRBV28 and TRBJ2-7; 12 nucleotides align to TRBD2. Germline V gene sequence: CDR1 MDHEN, CDR2 SYDVKM. The CDR3 contains 15 residues. The V gene end was trimmed by 5 bases and the J gene end by 2 bases; junction bases not matched to a gene: 4. CDR3 in amino acids: CASSNGLAGTYEQYF. CDR3 nucleotide sequence: TGTGCCAGCAGTAACGGACTAGCGGGGACCTACGAGCAGTACTTC. Together with reference TRBV28 and TRBJ2-7, the CDR3 gives the full variable domain: DVKVTQSSRYLVKRTGEKVFLECVQDMDHENMFWYRQDPGLGLRLIYFSYDVKMKEKGDIPEGYSVSREKKERFSLILESASTNQTSMYLCASSNGLAGTYEQYFGPGTRLTVT.

This clone appeared once. The chain recombines TRBV7-9 with TRBJ2-7; 8 nucleotides agree with TRBD2. Germline-derived CDR1 and CDR2 are SEHNR and FQNEAQ (reference sequence). This CDR3 region has 16 residues. V gave up 4 bases and J gave up 2 bases; unmatched junction bases: 10. CDR3 bases: TGTGCCAGCAGCTCGCCAGAGAATAGCGGGACCTACGAGCAGTACTTC. Protein: CASSSPENSGTYEQYF.

This clone was observed a few times. V gene TRBV27 combines with J gene TRBJ1-2; D unclear. The V gene's germline CDR1 is MNHEY and CDR2 SMNVEV (reference sequence). Between the trimmed V and J ends, which lost 8 bases and 6 bases, there was a span of 16 bases. The CDR3 totals 13 residues. The CDR3 protein is CASLKTGYHGYTF. CDR3 nucleotides: TGTGCCAGCCTAAAGACTGGATACCATGGCTACACCTTC.

About this clone itself: A read error may produce the germline difference seen at one junction end. This chain joins TRBV7-7 and TRBJ2-7; a weak D match, TRBD2 (6 bases). The CDR3 has 15 residues. CDR1 is SSHAT and CDR2 is FNYEAQ in the germline V gene (reference sequence). The CDR3 DNA reads TGTGCTAGCAGCTTAGCGGCGGGAAGCTCCTACGAGCAGTACTTC. Its protein is CASSLAAGSSYEQYF.

This chain links TRBV28 with TRBJ2-3; the D is unclear. V dropped 7 bases and J dropped 1 base, with 12 bases sitting between them. The V gene's germline CDR1 is MDHEN and CDR2 SYDVKM. The CDR3 has 14 amino acids. This CDR3 is CASNSEDGTDTQYF. CDR3 DNA sequence: TGTGCCAGCAATTCCGAGGATGGCACAGATACGCAGTATTTT. Based on the CDR3 plus reference TRBV28 and TRBJ2-3, the full variable domain is DVKVTQSSRYLVKRTGEKVFLECVQDMDHENMFWYRQDPGLGLRLIYFSYDVKMKEKGDIPEGYSVSREKKERFSLILESASTNQTSMYLCASNSEDGTDTQYFGPGTRLTVL.

This clone has a single count. DNA of the CDR3: TGTGCCAGCAGCCTCCGGACAGGGGGTGGCGAGCAGTACTTC. Encoded protein: CASSLRTGGGEQYF. This rearrangement joins TRBV7-9 to TRBJ2-7; 10 nucleotides match TRBD1. V dropped 5 bases and J dropped 6; count of bases not matched to a gene: 7. The CDR3 runs to 14 residues. Germline assignment: CDR1 SEHNR and CDR2 FQNEAQ (reference sequence). Using reference TRBV7-9 and TRBJ2-7 for the parts outside the CDR3, the full variable domain is DTGVSQNPRHKITKRGQNVTFRCDPISEHNRLYWYRQTLGQGPEFLTYFQNEAQLEKSRLLSDRFSAERPKGSFSTLEIQRTEQGDSAMYLCASSLRTGGGEQYFGPGTRLTVT.

Only a few counts were recorded for this clone. The chain couples TRBV5-1 to TRBJ1-2; TRBD1 aligns across 9 bases. The germline gives CDR1 SGHRS, CDR2 YFSETQ. This CDR3 contains 14 residues. Trimming took 4 bases from V and 7 from J; bases not matched to a gene: 8. The CDR3 reads CASSPGQGEFGYTF. DNA for the CDR3: TGCGCCAGCAGCCCGGGACAGGGCGAATTTGGCTACACCTTC.

DNA of the CDR3: TGTGCCAGCAGCCCGCATGCGGGAGGGCCGGAGACCCAGTACTTC. This gives the protein CASSPHAGGPETQYF. The chain is built from TRBV7-3 and TRBJ2-5, with 9 bases fitting TRBD2. Per germline, CDR1 SGHTA and CDR2 FQGTGA. The J segment lost 5 bases and the V segment lost 5 bases, leaving 9 bases of the junction unmatched. CDR3 size: 15 residues. The variable domain in full, completed from reference TRBV7-3 and TRBJ2-5, reads GAGVSQTPSNKVTEKGKYVELRCDPISGHTALYWYRQSLGQGPEFLIYFQGTGAADDSGLPNDRFFAVRPEGSVSTLKIQRTERGDSAVYLCASSPHAGGPETQYFGPGTRLLVL.

This chain uses TRBV28 with TRBJ2-7; possibly TRBD2 for D (6 bases). V was pared by 8 bases and J by 5 bases, with 19 bases between. The CDR3 has 14 amino acids. CDR1 and CDR2 (germline): MDHEN, SYDVKM. The CDR3 sequence: CASLAGTLLDEQYF. The CDR3 bases are TGTGCCAGCCTGGCTGGGACTCTGCTAGACGAGCAGTACTTC.

The gene calls are TRBV6-6 and TRBJ2-7; TRBD1 might be the D (6 bases). Germline V gives CDR1 MNHNY, CDR2 SVGAGI (reference sequence). V lost 2 bases and J 6 bases, leaving 8 bases between the germline ends. The CDR3 sequence is 12 residues long. The CDR3 loop reads CASSYTGFEQYF. CDR3 bases: TGTGCCAGCAGTTACACAGGGTTCGAGCAGTACTTC.

The V call is TRBV10-3, the J call TRBJ1-1; 11 nucleotides agree with TRBD1. Germline CDR1 reads ENHRY; CDR2 reads SYGVKD. J lost 4 bases, V lost 3 bases, and 10 bases had no gene match. The CDR3 has 17 amino acids. CDR3 in DNA: TGTGCCATCAGTGAAGGGAGGACAGGGGGCTTGATCACTGAAGCTTTCTTT. This sequence encodes CAISEGRTGGLITEAFF.

This chain connects TRBV6-5 to TRBJ1-2, with 10 bases identical to TRBD1. The CDR3 is 14 amino acids. Germline lookup yields CDR1 MNHEY and CDR2 SVGAGI. Trimming cost V 5 bases and J 2 bases; bases outside gene matches: 2. The CDR3 region is CASSRGQGNYGYTF. The CDR3 DNA follows: TGTGCCAGCAGTAGGGGACAGGGGAACTATGGCTACACCTTC.

This clone appeared a few times. The sample carries other DNA sequences with the same CDR3. The V and J genes are TRBV15 and TRBJ2-5, with D possibly matching TRBD1 (6 bases). V shed 1 base and J shed 4 bases, with 7 bases lying between them. The CDR3 extends over 13 amino acids. Germline assignment: CDR1 LNHNV and CDR2 YYDKDF (reference sequence). The CDR3 coding sequence is TGTGCCACCAGCAGAGTAGGGGGAGAGACCCAGTACTTC. Translating it yields CATSRVGGETQYF. Full variable domain (remainder filled in from reference TRBV15 and TRBJ2-5): DAMVIQNPRYQVTQFGKPVTLSCSQTLNHNVMYWYQQKSSQAPKLLFHYYDKDFNNEADTPDNFQSRRPNTSFCFLDIRSPGLGDTAMYLCATSRVGGETQYFGPGTRLLVL.